Listed here is a single TCR beta chain. This sample was taken from a study of cytomegalovirus exposure and HLA in healthy donors. TCRdb's copy holds only in-frame clones and misses some; the assay was immunoSEQ multiplex PCR. The profile covers about 220,000 clones, with about 83% appearing a single time and about 2.5% taken by the ten largest. Source material: PBMCs. The sequence was collected from a young man in good health and CMV-seronegative.

In nucleotides, the CDR3 is TGTGCCAGCAGCTTGTCGGGGGGTCGGGGCAATCAGCCCCAGCATTTT. Translation: CASSLSGGRGNQPQHF. The V and J genes are TRBV5-6 and TRBJ1-5; a possible D gene is TRBD1 (5 bases). Germline CDR1 is SGHDT and CDR2 is YYEEEE. V was trimmed by 1 base and J by 2 bases, leaving 13 bases between them. The CDR3 has 16 residues.